Listed below are T cell receptor beta chains from one sample, sequenced in a study of T-cell reconstitution after alpha-beta-depleted transplantation in children. TCRdb re-analysed the PCR reads in MiXCR, keeping a single row per CDR3 protein. The sample comprises around 380,000 distinct CDR3 sequences, about a tenth of which are singletons, and 5% to 6.5% rests with the top ten. The starting material was PBMCs from the stem cell graft donor, obtained from the stem cell graft. All receptors come from a human donor who donated a stem cell graft to a child with acute myeloid leukemia. Both conserved end residues are part of each CDR3. The D gene is left open where the match is weak. Not all rows give a size; the values are once, few, many and, for expanded clones, a class.

V gene: TRBV12-3/TRBV12-4
J gene: TRBJ1-2
D gene: NA
clone size: few
CDR3 DNA: TGTGCCATCCGCCGAGGGACGGACTATGGCTACACCTTC
CDR3 protein: CAIRRGTDYGYTF

V gene: TRBV7-2
J gene: TRBJ1-2
D gene: TRBD1
clone size: many
CDR3 DNA: TGTGCCAGCAGCGCCCAGGGACAGGGCTATGGCTACACCTTC
CDR3 protein: CASSAQGQGYGYTF

V gene: TRBV12-3/TRBV12-4
J gene: TRBJ2-1
D gene: TRBD2
clone size: many
CDR3 DNA: TGTGCCAGCAGTTCTAGCGGGGCCGACAATGAGCAGTTCTTC
CDR3 protein: CASSSSGADNEQFF

V gene: TRBV6-2/TRBV6-3
J gene: TRBJ2-5
D gene: TRBD2
clone size: NA
CDR3 DNA: TGTGCCAGCAGTTACTTTCCAGCGGGGGACCAAGAGACCCAGTACTTC
CDR3 protein: CASSYFPAGDQETQYF

V gene: TRBV7-9
J gene: TRBJ2-6
D gene: NA
clone size: few
CDR3 DNA: TGTGCCGGAACCCTAAGAGGGGCCAACGTCCTGACTTTC
CDR3 protein: CAGTLRGANVLTF

V gene: TRBV15
J gene: TRBJ1-1
D gene: NA
clone size: few
CDR3 DNA: TGTGCCACCAGCAGGGGGGTGCGGGTTTACACTGAAGCTTTCTTT
CDR3 protein: CATSRGVRVYTEAFF

V gene: TRBV7-2
J gene: TRBJ2-1
D gene: NA
clone size: many
CDR3 DNA: TGTGCCAGCAGCTTAGAGGCGAGCTCCTACAATGAGCAGTTCTTC
CDR3 protein: CASSLEASSYNEQFF

V gene: TRBV29-1
J gene: TRBJ2-7
D gene: TRBD1
clone size: few
CDR3 DNA: TGCAGCGTTGAACATGGACAGGGTGGAGATAGCGAGCAGTACTTC
CDR3 protein: CSVEHGQGGDSEQYF

V gene: TRBV7-7
J gene: TRBJ2-2
D gene: NA
clone size: many
CDR3 DNA: TGTGCTAGCAGCTTAGATTTAGAAGCTGCGAACACCGGGGAGCTGTTTTTT
CDR3 protein: CASSLDLEAANTGELFF

V gene: TRBV4-3
J gene: TRBJ2-2
D gene: TRBD1
clone size: few
CDR3 DNA: TGCGCCAGCAGCCAAGATATAACGACAGGGGGAATCACCGGGGAGCTGTTTTTT
CDR3 protein: CASSQDITTGGITGELFF

V gene: TRBV27
J gene: TRBJ1-3
D gene: NA
clone size: many
CDR3 DNA: TGTGCCAGCAGTTTATCTCTCGGGAGCTCTGGAAACACCATATATTTT
CDR3 protein: CASSLSLGSSGNTIYF

V gene: TRBV15
J gene: TRBJ1-5
D gene: TRBD1
clone size: NA
CDR3 DNA: TGTGCCACCAGCACCTACAGGGGGCCTCAGCCCCAGCATTTT
CDR3 protein: CATSTYRGPQPQHF

V gene: TRBV2
J gene: TRBJ2-7
D gene: NA
clone size: few
CDR3 DNA: TGTGCCAGCAGGGGGTGGAACGAGCAGTACTTC
CDR3 protein: CASRGWNEQYF

V gene: TRBV7-8
J gene: TRBJ1-6
D gene: NA
clone size: NA
CDR3 DNA: TGTGCCAGCAGCTTAGCGACGGGAACTACATACTCACCCCTCCACTTT
CDR3 protein: CASSLATGTTYSPLHF

V gene: TRBV20-1
J gene: TRBJ2-1
D gene: NA
clone size: many
CDR3 DNA: TGCAGTGCTGACCGGCGCGGGTCCAACTTAGGCAATGAGCAGTTCTTC
CDR3 protein: CSADRRGSNLGNEQFF

V gene: TRBV20-1
J gene: TRBJ2-5
D gene: TRBD1
clone size: few
CDR3 DNA: TGCAGTGCTAGAGATCTCCTCACAGGGGCCCAAGAGACCCAGTACTTC
CDR3 protein: CSARDLLTGAQETQYF

V gene: TRBV5-4
J gene: TRBJ2-1
D gene: NA
clone size: NA
CDR3 DNA: TGTGCCAGCAGCCCGTCGCGGGGAGCTGAGCAGTTCTTC
CDR3 protein: CASSPSRGAEQFF

V gene: TRBV12-3/TRBV12-4
J gene: TRBJ2-5
D gene: TRBD1
clone size: few
CDR3 DNA: TGTGCCAGCAACGACAGGGGGCAAGAGACCCAGTACTTC
CDR3 protein: CASNDRGQETQYF

V gene: TRBV30
J gene: TRBJ1-6
D gene: NA
clone size: few
CDR3 DNA: TGTGCCTGGGCCGCTGCCGGGGAATCACCCCTCCACTTT
CDR3 protein: CAWAAAGESPLHF

V gene: TRBV20-1
J gene: TRBJ2-7
D gene: NA
clone size: NA
CDR3 DNA: TGCAGTGCACAAATTACAGGGTACTACGAGCAGTACTTC
CDR3 protein: CSAQITGYYEQYF

V gene: TRBV12-3/TRBV12-4
J gene: TRBJ1-1
D gene: NA
clone size: NA
CDR3 DNA: TGTGCCAGCAGTTTAAACCTCCGCGGGGGTGAAGCTTTCTTT
CDR3 protein: CASSLNLRGGEAFF

V gene: TRBV11-2
J gene: TRBJ2-2
D gene: NA
clone size: NA
CDR3 DNA: TGTGCCAGCAGCTTAAACGCTGGCACCGGGGAGCTGTTTTTT
CDR3 protein: CASSLNAGTGELFF

V gene: TRBV20-1
J gene: TRBJ2-5
D gene: TRBD2
clone size: NA
CDR3 DNA: TGCAGTGCTAGACGGCCTAGCGGGGGGGAAGAGACCCAGTACTTC
CDR3 protein: CSARRPSGGEETQYF

V gene: TRBV27
J gene: TRBJ2-7
D gene: NA
clone size: NA
CDR3 DNA: TGTGCCAGCAGTTTATCTTCCCGGGGCTTCTCCTACGAGCAGTACTTC
CDR3 protein: CASSLSSRGFSYEQYF

V gene: TRBV7-9
J gene: TRBJ1-1
D gene: NA
clone size: many
CDR3 DNA: TGTGCCAGCAGCCAACCCCCGGGGGCCATGAACACTGAAGCTTTCTTT
CDR3 protein: CASSQPPGAMNTEAFF

V gene: TRBV7-9
J gene: TRBJ1-1
D gene: TRBD1
clone size: many
CDR3 DNA: TGTGCCAGCAGCCGACAGGGAGGGGACACTGAAGCTTTCTTT
CDR3 protein: CASSRQGGDTEAFF

V gene: TRBV11-2
J gene: TRBJ1-1
D gene: TRBD1
clone size: many
CDR3 DNA: TGTGCCAGCAGCCGTCCCGGGACAGGGGGCGCGGGATGGGATGAAGCTTTCTTT
CDR3 protein: CASSRPGTGGAGWDEAFF

V gene: TRBV12-3/TRBV12-4
J gene: TRBJ1-5
D gene: TRBD1
clone size: NA
CDR3 DNA: TGTGCCAGCAGAACCGGGACAGGGGGCAATCAGCCCCAGCATTTT
CDR3 protein: CASRTGTGGNQPQHF

V gene: TRBV12-3/TRBV12-4
J gene: TRBJ2-2
D gene: NA
clone size: few
CDR3 DNA: NA
CDR3 protein: CASILGGMSGELFF

V gene: TRBV18
J gene: TRBJ2-3
D gene: TRBD1
clone size: few
CDR3 DNA: TGTGCCAGCTCATCTCAATACCGGGACAGGAGCCCAGATACGCAGTATTTT
CDR3 protein: CASSSQYRDRSPDTQYF

V gene: TRBV20-1
J gene: TRBJ2-2
D gene: TRBD2
clone size: NA
CDR3 DNA: TGCAGTGCTAGAGAAACCGGGGGGGCCCCATACACCGGGGAGCTGTTTTTT
CDR3 protein: CSARETGGAPYTGELFF

V gene: TRBV12-3/TRBV12-4
J gene: TRBJ1-4
D gene: NA
clone size: NA
CDR3 DNA: TGTGCCAGCAGCCTCTTCAGGGACCGTAATGAAAAACTGTTTTTT
CDR3 protein: CASSLFRDRNEKLFF

V gene: TRBV7-9
J gene: TRBJ2-7
D gene: NA
clone size: NA
CDR3 DNA: TGTGCCAGCACGGCCCGGGAACAGCAGTACTTC
CDR3 protein: CASTAREQQYF

V gene: TRBV10-3
J gene: TRBJ2-5
D gene: TRBD2
clone size: NA
CDR3 DNA: TGTGCCATCACCCCTGAGCGGGGGGGAGAGACCCAGTACTTC
CDR3 protein: CAITPERGGETQYF

V gene: TRBV29-1
J gene: TRBJ2-1
D gene: TRBD2
clone size: few
CDR3 DNA: TGCAGCGTGACCCCCGGGACTAGCGTCGGTGAGCAGTTCTTC
CDR3 protein: CSVTPGTSVGEQFF

V gene: TRBV5-1
J gene: TRBJ1-2
D gene: TRBD1
clone size: few
CDR3 DNA: TGCGCCAGCAGCTGGGACAGGGGGAACTATGGCTACACCTTC
CDR3 protein: CASSWDRGNYGYTF

V gene: TRBV15
J gene: TRBJ2-3
D gene: TRBD1
clone size: NA
CDR3 DNA: TGTGCCACGAGGGAAGGGGGCCTCGATACGCAGTATTTT
CDR3 protein: CATREGGLDTQYF

V gene: TRBV7-9
J gene: TRBJ1-5
D gene: NA
clone size: NA
CDR3 DNA: TGTGCCAGCAGCACCGTTGATAGCAATCAGCCCCAGCATTTT
CDR3 protein: CASSTVDSNQPQHF

V gene: TRBV7-9
J gene: TRBJ2-1
D gene: TRBD2
clone size: many
CDR3 DNA: TGTGCCAGCAGCCCAGCGGGAGTAAGAGGCAATGAGCAGTTCTTC
CDR3 protein: CASSPAGVRGNEQFF

V gene: TRBV20-1
J gene: TRBJ2-1
D gene: NA
clone size: many
CDR3 DNA: TGCAGTGCTAGAGAGGGCCGGGAACTCAATGAGCAGTTCTTC
CDR3 protein: CSAREGRELNEQFF

V gene: TRBV12-3/TRBV12-4
J gene: TRBJ2-2
D gene: NA
clone size: many
CDR3 DNA: TGTGCCAGCAGTTTAACTGGGGCTCGGACCGGGGAGCTGTTTTTT
CDR3 protein: CASSLTGARTGELFF